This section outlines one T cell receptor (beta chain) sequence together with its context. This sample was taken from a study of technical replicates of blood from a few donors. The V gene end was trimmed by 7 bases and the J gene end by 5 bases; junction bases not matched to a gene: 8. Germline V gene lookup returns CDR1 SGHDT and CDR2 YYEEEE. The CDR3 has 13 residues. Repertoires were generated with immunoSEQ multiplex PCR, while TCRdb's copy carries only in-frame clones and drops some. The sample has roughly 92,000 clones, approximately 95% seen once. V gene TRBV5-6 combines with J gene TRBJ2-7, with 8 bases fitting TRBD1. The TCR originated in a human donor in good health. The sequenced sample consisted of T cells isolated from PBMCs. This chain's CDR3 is CASRLDRADEQYF. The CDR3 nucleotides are TGTGCCAGCCGATTGGACAGGGCCGACGAGCAGTACTTC. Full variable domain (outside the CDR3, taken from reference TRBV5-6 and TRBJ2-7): DAGVTQSPTHLIKTRGQQVTLRCSPKSGHDTVSWYQQALGQGPQFIFQYYEEEERQRGNFPDRFSGHQFPNYSSELNVNALLLGDSALYLCASRLDRADEQYFGPGTRLTVT.